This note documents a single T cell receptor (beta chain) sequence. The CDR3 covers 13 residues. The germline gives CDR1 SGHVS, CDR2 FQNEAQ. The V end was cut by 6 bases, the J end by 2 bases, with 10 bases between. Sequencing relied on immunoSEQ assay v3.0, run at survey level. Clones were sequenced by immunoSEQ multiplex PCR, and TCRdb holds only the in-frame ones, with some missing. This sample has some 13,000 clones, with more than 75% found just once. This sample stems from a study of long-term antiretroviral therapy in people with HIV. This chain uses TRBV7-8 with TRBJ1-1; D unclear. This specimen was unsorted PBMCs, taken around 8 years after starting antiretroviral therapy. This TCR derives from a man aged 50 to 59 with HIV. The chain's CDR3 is CASSFSVNTEAFF. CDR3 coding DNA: TGTGCCAGCAGTTTCAGCGTTAACACTGAAGCTTTCTTT.